This entry concerns a single T cell receptor (beta chain). The antigen is not known. The assay was immunoSEQ multiplex PCR, and TCRdb's table has in-frame clones only and misses some. The sample lists some 40,000 clones; around 94% were seen once. Time point indicated: new active TB diagnosis, blood taken before or within 7 days of starting treatment. Tuberculosis was confirmed by positive sputum smear and/or M. tuberculosis culture. Each clinical donor contributed on average about 96,000 T cells from unsorted cryopreserved PBMC. CDR3 length: 14 amino acids. Trimming at V came to 11 bases and at J to 4 bases, leaving 10 bases not matched to a gene. The V gene's germline CDR1 is MNHNS and CDR2 SASEGT. This record belongs to a study of T cells in tuberculosis. In the study overall: A South African cohort included IGRA-negative adolescents, latently infected IGRA-positive adolescents and adults with active tuberculosis. Study-wide findings and caveats: Samples were chosen by availability of cryopreserved specimens.

The sample here was PBMCs, taken at tuberculosis diagnosis. This receptor was identified in an adult with tuberculosis. The chain couples TRBV6-1 to TRBJ1-1, with 10 bases aligning to TRBD1. The CDR3 bases are TGTGCCGTTCCGGGACAGGGGTTAGGCACTGAAGCTTTCTTT. It yields the protein CAVPGQGLGTEAFF.